This T cell receptor beta chain was sequenced in a study of cytomegalovirus exposure and HLA in healthy donors. Study-wide findings and caveats: Cytomegalovirus status was reportedly diagnosed by the classifier with high sensitivity and specificity. CMV antigen specificity of three CMV-associated chains was confirmed in vitro.

60 Vbeta and 13 Jbeta primers were used in PCR. TCRdb keeps only in-frame clones here, not all; method: immunoSEQ multiplex PCR. The profile covers roughly 190,000 clones, with more than 65% appearing a single time and 1.8% taken by the ten largest. Points on this clone: Antigen unknown.

Germline values: CDR1 SGDLS, CDR2 YYNGEE. V was clipped by 3 bases and J by 10 bases; unmatched bases: 9. The CDR3 runs 13 residues. This clonotype originated in a woman aged 25 to 39 in good health and CMV-seronegative. The sample comprised PBMCs. The V call is TRBV9, the J call TRBJ1-2; 7 positions agree with TRBD1. In DNA, the CDR3 is TGTGCCAGCAGCGCCCACTGGGACAGCTACTACACCTTC. It codes for CASSAHWDSYYTF.